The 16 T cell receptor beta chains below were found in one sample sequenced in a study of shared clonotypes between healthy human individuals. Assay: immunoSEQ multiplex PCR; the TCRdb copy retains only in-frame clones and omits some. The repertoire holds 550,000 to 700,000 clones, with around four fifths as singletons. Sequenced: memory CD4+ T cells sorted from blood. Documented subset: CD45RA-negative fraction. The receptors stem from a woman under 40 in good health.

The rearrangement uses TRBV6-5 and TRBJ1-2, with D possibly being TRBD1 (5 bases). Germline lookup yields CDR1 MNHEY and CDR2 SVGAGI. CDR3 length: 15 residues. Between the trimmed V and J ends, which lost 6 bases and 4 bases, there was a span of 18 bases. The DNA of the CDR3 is TGTGCCAGCAGCCCCGGACACTCGAACTTCTATGGCTACACCTTC. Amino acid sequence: CASSPGHSNFYGYTF.

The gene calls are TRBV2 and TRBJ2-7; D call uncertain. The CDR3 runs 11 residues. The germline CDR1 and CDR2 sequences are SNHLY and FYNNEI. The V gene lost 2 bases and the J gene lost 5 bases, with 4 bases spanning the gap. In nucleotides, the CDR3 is TGTGCCAGCAGTGAATGGGACGAGCAGTACTTC. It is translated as CASSEWDEQYF.

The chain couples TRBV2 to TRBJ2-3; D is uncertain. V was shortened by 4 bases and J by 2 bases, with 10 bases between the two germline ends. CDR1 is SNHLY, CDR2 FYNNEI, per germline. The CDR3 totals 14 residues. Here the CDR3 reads CASSGSVVTDTQYF. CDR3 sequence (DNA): TGTGCCAGCAGTGGGAGTGTAGTCACAGATACGCAGTATTTT.

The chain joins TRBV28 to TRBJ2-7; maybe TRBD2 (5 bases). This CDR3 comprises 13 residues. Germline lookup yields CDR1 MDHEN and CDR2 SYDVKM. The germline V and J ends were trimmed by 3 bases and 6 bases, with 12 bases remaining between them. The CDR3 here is CASSFGERIEQYF. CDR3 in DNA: TGTGCCAGCAGTTTCGGGGAAAGGATCGAGCAGTACTTC.

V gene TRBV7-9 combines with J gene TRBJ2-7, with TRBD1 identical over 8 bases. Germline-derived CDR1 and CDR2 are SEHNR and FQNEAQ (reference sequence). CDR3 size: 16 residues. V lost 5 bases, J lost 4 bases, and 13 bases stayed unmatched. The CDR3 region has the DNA TGTGCCAGCAGCAAATACGCCGGGACAGGAATGTACGAGCAGTACTTC. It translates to CASSKYAGTGMYEQYF.

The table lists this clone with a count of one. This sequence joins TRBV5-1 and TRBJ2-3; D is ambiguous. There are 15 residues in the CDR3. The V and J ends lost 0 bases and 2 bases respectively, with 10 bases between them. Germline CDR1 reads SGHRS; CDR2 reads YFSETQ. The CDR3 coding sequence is TGCGCCAGCAGCTTGGGAGGCAAAAACACAGATACGCAGTATTTT. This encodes CASSLGGKNTDTQYF.

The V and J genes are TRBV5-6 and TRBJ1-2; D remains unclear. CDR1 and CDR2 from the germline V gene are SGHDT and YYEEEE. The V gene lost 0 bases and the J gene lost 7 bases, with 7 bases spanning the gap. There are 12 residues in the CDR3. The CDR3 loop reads CASSLVPLGYTF. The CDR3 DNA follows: TGTGCCAGCAGCTTGGTTCCGCTTGGCTACACCTTC.

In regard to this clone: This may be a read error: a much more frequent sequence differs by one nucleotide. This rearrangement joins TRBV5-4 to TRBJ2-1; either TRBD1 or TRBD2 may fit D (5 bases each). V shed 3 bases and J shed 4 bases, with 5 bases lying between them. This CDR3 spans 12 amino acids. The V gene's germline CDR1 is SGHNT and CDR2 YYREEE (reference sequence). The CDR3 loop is CASSWGYNEQFF. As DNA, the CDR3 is TGTGCCAGCAGCTGGGGGTACAATGAGCAGTTCTTC.

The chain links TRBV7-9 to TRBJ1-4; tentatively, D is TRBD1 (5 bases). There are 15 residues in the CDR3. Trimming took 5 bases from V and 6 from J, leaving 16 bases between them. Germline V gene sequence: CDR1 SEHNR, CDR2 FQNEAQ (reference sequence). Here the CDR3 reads CASSAGGVLDEKLFF. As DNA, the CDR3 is TGTGCCAGCAGCGCGGGGGGTGTCCTAGATGAAAAACTGTTTTTT.

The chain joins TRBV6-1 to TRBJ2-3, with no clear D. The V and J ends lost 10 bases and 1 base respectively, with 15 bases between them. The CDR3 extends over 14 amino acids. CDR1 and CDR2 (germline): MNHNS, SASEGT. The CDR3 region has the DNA TGTGCCACCAGAAACCAGATTGGCACAGATACGCAGTATTTT. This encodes CATRNQIGTDTQYF.

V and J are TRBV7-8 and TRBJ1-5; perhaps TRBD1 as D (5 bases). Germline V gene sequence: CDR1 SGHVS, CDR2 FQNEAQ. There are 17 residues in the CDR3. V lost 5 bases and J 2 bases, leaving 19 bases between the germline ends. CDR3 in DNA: TGTGCCAGCAGCCCCCTCCCAGGGTATATTGGCAATCAGCCCCAGCATTTT. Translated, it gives CASSPLPGYIGNQPQHF.

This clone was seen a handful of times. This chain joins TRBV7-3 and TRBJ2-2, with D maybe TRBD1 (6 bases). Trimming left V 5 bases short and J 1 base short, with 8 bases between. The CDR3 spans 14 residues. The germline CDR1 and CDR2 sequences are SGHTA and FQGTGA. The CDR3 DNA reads TGTGCCAGCAGCCAACAGGGGAACACCGGGGAGCTGTTTTTT. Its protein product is CASSQQGNTGELFF.

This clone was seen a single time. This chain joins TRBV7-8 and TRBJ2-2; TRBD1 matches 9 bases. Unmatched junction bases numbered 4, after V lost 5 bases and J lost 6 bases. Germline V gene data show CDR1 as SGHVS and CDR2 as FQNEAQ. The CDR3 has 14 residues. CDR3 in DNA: TGTGCCAGCAGCCTTGACAGGGGGGCCGGGGAGCTGTTTTTT. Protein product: CASSLDRGAGELFF.

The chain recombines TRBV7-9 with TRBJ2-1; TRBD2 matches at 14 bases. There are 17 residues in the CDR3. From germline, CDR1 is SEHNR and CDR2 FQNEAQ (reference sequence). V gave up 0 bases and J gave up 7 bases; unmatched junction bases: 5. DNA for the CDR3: TGTGCCAGCAGCTTAGCGGGGACTAGCGGGAGAAGGAATGAGCAGTTCTTC. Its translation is CASSLAGTSGRRNEQFF.

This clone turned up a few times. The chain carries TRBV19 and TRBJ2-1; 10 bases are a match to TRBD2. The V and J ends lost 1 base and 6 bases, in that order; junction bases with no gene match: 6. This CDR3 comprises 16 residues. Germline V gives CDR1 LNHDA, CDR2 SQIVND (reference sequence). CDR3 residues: CASSIGSGRAGNEQFF. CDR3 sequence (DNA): TGTGCCAGTAGTATAGGAAGCGGGAGGGCCGGCAATGAGCAGTTCTTC. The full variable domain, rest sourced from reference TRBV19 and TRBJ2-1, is DGGITQSPKYLFRKEGQNVTLSCEQNLNHDAMYWYRQDPGQGLRLIYYSQIVNDFQKGDIAEGYSVSREKKESFPLTVTSAQKNPTAFYLCASSIGSGRAGNEQFFGPGTRLTVL.

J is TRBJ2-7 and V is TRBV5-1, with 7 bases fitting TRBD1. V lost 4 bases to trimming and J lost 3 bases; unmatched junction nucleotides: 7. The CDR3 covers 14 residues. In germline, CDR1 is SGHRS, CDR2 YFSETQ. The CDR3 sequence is CASSDSGGGYEQYF. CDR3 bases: TGCGCCAGCAGCGACTCAGGGGGTGGCTACGAGCAGTACTTC.